This T cell receptor (beta chain) emerged from a study of T cells in Graves' hyperthyroidism and ophthalmopathy. What was amplified from RNA transcripts were TCR beta CDR3 regions. In the first-round RT-PCR of the TCR CDR3, the HTBI primer set was used. TCRdb re-analysed the multiplex PCR reads in MiXCR, keeping a single row per CDR3 protein. Seen here are 350,000 to 400,000 distinct CDR3 sequences, about 19% observed once, and the top ten hold around 4%. This clonotype was counted ten times or more. The specimen was blood. This clonotype originated in a young woman with Graves' hyperthyroidism.

The CDR3 spells CASSLFQTQETQYF. CDR3 DNA sequence: TGCGCCAGCAGCTTGTTTCAGACCCAAGAGACCCAGTACTTC. The rearrangement links TRBV5-1 to TRBJ2-5; D is uncertain. Trimming pared 1 base from V and 1 base from J, leaving 8 bases between. Germline V gene sequence: CDR1 SGHRS, CDR2 YFSETQ. This CDR3 has 14 amino acids.